A single TCR beta chain is shown here with its context. Its antigen is not known. The authors amplified TCR beta CDR3 regions, and they did so from RNA transcripts for repertoire sequencing. Second-round multiplex PCR came after a first-round RT-PCR that employed HTBI primers. TCRdb called the multiplex PCR reads again in MiXCR, with one record for every CDR3 protein. Of around 1,000,000 distinct CDR3 sequences in the sample, about two fifths were seen once. These data come from a study of Graves' ophthalmopathy and Graves' hyperthyroidism. The wider study: No progression to ophthalmopathy over 18 months defined stable hyperthyroidism. Findings and caveats of the study: Ophthalmopathy progression predictions by the model showed approximately 79% specificity and over 60% sensitivity. Most clonotypes expanded in thyroid above 0.001 frequency were present in blood too. Researchers report that a 13-signature model separated ophthalmopathy from stable hyperthyroidism, posting 87.88% sensitivity and about 80% specificity.

Per germline, CDR1 SGHTA and CDR2 FQGNSA. V was trimmed by 5 bases and J by 13 bases, leaving 15 bases between them. This CDR3 is 11 amino acids long. The chain carries TRBV7-2 and TRBJ2-7, with a possible D match to TRBD1 (6 bases). The clonotype was recovered from an adult man with Graves' hyperthyroidism. Source material: peripheral blood or thyroid tissue (not recorded which). CDR3 amino acids: CASSAPGHLYF. The CDR3 region has the DNA TGTGCCAGCAGCGCGCCGGGACACCTCTACTTC.